Below are 7 T cell receptor beta chains sequenced from a single sample in a study of blood T cell repertoires in COVID-19 (dated by TCRdb to about 2020). The library was prepared using the immunoSEQ multiplex PCR assay. The source is immuneACCESS, and TCRdb retained only in-frame sequences with V and J called. Part of the clones is not carried over; for the studies checked, unresolved V genes explain less than half of this, and the remainder is unexplained. In all, the sample holds about 24,000 clones, and 75% to 90% of those were seen once. Of the sample, approximately 30% is held by the ten largest clones. Sequenced: peripheral blood. The source is a woman in her 70s with active COVID-19.

The chain employs TRBV27 and TRBJ1-2, with TRBD1 matching over 12 bases. Unmatched junction bases numbered 4, after V lost 2 bases and J lost 6 bases. CDR3 length: 15 amino acids. Per the germline V gene, CDR1 is MNHEY and CDR2 is SMNVEV (reference sequence). The CDR3 DNA reads as TGTGCCAGCAGTTTACGAGGGACAGGGGGCGATGGCTACACCTTC. This codes for CASSLRGTGGDGYTF.

CDR3: CASSLAGINTGELFF. The CDR3 nucleotides read TGTGCCAGCAGCTTGGCGGGGATTAACACCGGGGAGCTGTTTTTT. The chain combines TRBV5-6 with TRBJ2-2, with a possible D match to TRBD2 (5 bases). The CDR3 sequence is 15 residues long. The germline gives CDR1 SGHDT, CDR2 YYEEEE. Deletions cut 0 bases from V and 2 bases from J, with 8 bases between.

The chain couples TRBV10-3 to TRBJ2-1; TRBD2 might be the D (7 bases). This CDR3 is built from 17 residues. V was trimmed by 4 bases and J by 4 bases, leaving 20 bases between them. Germline CDR1 reads ENHRY; CDR2 reads SYGVKD. The DNA of the CDR3 is TGTGCCATCAGTGTGGGAAGAGGGGGGGTAGGATACAATGAGCAGTTCTTC. Residues: CAISVGRGGVGYNEQFF.

CDR3 sequence: CASSYGTSGGFNEQFF. The CDR3 nucleotides read TGTGCCAGCAGTTACGGTACTAGCGGGGGGTTCAATGAGCAGTTCTTC. J is TRBJ2-1 and V is TRBV6-2 or TRBV6-3; 12 bases are a match to TRBD2. Per the germline V gene, CDR1 is MNHEY and CDR2 is SVGEGT. V was pared by 2 bases and J by 6 bases, with 5 bases of the junction left unmatched. The CDR3 loop spans 16 amino acids.

The gene calls are TRBV12-3 or TRBV12-4 and TRBJ2-2, with D maybe TRBD2 (6 bases). The ends were cut back, 1 base at V and 6 bases at J, with 6 bases in the middle. The CDR3 extends over 13 amino acids. CDR3 DNA: TGTGCCAGCAGTTTAGGGGGGGCCGGGGAGCTGTTTTTT. Its translation: CASSLGGAGELFF.

This clone was observed a single time. The J gene is TRBJ2-7, the V gene TRBV24-1; TRBD1 agrees at 7 bases. The germline gives CDR1 KGHDR, CDR2 SFDVKD. The length of the CDR3 is 15 residues. With 3 bases clipped from V and 2 bases from J, the junction kept 6 bases outside the gene matches. The DNA of the CDR3 is TGTGCCACCAGTGATGCTGCAACAGGGGCCTACGAGCAGTACTTC. Translating gives CATSDAATGAYEQYF.

The J gene is TRBJ2-1, the V gene TRBV6-5, with D unresolved. Trimming shortened V by 6 bases and J by 0 bases, and 12 bases separated the two germline ends. The CDR3 has 15 residues. The germline V gene encodes CDR1 MNHEY and CDR2 SVGAGI. CDR3 amino acids: CASSPTRISYNEQFF. CDR3 bases: TGTGCCAGCAGCCCCACGAGAATCTCCTACAATGAGCAGTTCTTC.